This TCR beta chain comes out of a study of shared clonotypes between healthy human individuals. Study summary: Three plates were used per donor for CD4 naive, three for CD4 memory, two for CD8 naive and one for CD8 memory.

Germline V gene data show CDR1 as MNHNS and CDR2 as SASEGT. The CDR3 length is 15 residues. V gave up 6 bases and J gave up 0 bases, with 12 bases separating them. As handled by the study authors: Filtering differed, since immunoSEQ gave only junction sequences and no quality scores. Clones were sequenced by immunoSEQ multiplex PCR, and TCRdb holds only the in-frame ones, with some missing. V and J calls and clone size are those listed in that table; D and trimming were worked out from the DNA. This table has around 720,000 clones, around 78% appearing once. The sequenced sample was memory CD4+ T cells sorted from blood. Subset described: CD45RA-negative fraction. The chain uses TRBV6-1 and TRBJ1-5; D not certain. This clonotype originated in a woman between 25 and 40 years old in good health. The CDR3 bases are TGTGCCAGCAGGCCCATCCGGAATAGCAATCAGCCCCAGCATTTT. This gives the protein CASRPIRNSNQPQHF.